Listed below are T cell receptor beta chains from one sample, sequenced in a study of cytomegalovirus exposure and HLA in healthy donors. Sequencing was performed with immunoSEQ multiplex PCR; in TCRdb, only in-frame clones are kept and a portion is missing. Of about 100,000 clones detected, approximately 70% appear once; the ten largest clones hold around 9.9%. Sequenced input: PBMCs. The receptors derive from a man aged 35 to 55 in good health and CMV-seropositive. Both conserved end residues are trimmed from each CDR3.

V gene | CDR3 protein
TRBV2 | ASRLRDRYNEKLF
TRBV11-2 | ASRQVQASSGNTIY
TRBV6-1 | ASSEGRGTDTQY
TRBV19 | ASRDRLAGVTGELF
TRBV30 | AWSGTFADTQY
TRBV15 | ATSSYGGNYGYT
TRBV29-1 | SVKSGQPTNYGYT
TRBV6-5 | ASSDPGQRQETQY
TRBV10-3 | AIKTENQPQH
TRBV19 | ASSLERESHEQY
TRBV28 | ASSSLGSGISEQF
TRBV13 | ASSSPGASYNEQF
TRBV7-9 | ASSLTGNNQPQH
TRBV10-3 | AIGGTGNTEAF
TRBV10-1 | ASRGTGENTGELF
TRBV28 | ASSILTRGQPQH
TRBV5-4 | ASSSVVGREAF
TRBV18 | ASSPDISGNTIY
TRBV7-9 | ASSLEGGIYGYT
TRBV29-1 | SVFGQTGGVREQY
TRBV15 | ATSRDRDTEAF
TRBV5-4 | ASSLARDTQY
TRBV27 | ASSSNRAGEQF
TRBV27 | ASSSLAGGASEQY